These 26 T cell receptor beta chains were sequenced from one sample in a study of memory CD4+ T cells and cytomegalovirus serostatus. Profiled with immunoSEQ multiplex PCR; TCRdb holds only in-frame clones, not every one. The sample yields 50,000 to 65,000 clones, about 68% seen once. Single viable CD3+CD4+CD8-CD45RO+ cells were sorted as the memory CD4+ T cells. Sequenced: memory CD4+ T cells from blood. The source is an adult in good health and CMV-seropositive.

The chain carries TRBV6-5 and TRBJ1-4; the match to TRBD1 covers 8 bases. The germline V gene encodes CDR1 MNHEY and CDR2 SVGAGI. The CDR3 has 14 residues. J gave up 6 bases and V 2 bases, and 2 bases lay outside the gene matches. CDR3 loop: CASSYVTGDEKLFF. The CDR3 bases are TGTGCCAGCAGTTACGTGACAGGGGATGAAAAACTGTTTTTT.

This clone was observed a handful of times. The V call is TRBV27, the J call TRBJ2-5, with D unclear. This CDR3 contains 14 residues. The germline gives CDR1 MNHEY, CDR2 SMNVEV (reference sequence). The V end was cut by 6 bases, the J end by 0 bases, with 11 bases between. CDR3 amino acids: CASSPWTYQETQYF. CDR3 DNA sequence: TGTGCCAGCAGCCCCTGGACGTACCAAGAGACCCAGTACTTC.

The chain has TRBV21-1 and TRBJ2-7; the table calls TRBD2, which could not be checked here. TRBV21-1 is flagged as a pseudogene. The CDR3 runs 19 residues. Here the CDR3 DNA reads TGTGCCAGCAGCGACCTCTGTCTATCCAGCGGGACGGCAACCTACGAGCAGTACGTC. This codes for CASSDLCLSSGTATYEQYV.

This clone appeared a single time. The chain has TRBV5-1 and TRBJ1-2; TRBD1 aligns across 7 bases. Trimming removed 0 bases from V and 4 bases from J; junction bases left unmatched: 9. CDR3 length equals 16 residues. The germline CDR1 and CDR2 sequences are SGHRS and YFSETQ. In nucleotides, the CDR3 is TGCGCCAGCAGCTTGGACGGACAGGTTTTAGGCTATGGCTACACCTTC. It specifies CASSLDGQVLGYGYTF. The full variable domain, completed using reference TRBV5-1 and TRBJ1-2, is KAGVTQTPRYLIKTRGQQVTLSCSPISGHRSVSWYQQTPGQGLQFLFEYFSETQRNKGNFPGRFSGRQFSNSRSEMNVSTLELGDSALYLCASSLDGQVLGYGYTFGSGTRLTVV.

This clone was seen once. This sequence joins TRBV7-2 and TRBJ2-7; a weak D match, TRBD1 (5 bases). This CDR3 comprises 13 residues. Deletions cut 3 bases from V and 4 bases from J, with 10 bases between. Germline lookup yields CDR1 SGHTA and CDR2 FQGNSA. In nucleotides, the CDR3 is TGTGCCAGCAGCTTCAATAGGGGATACGAGCAGTACTTC. Amino acids: CASSFNRGYEQYF.

CDR3 residues: CASSYSMNTEAFF. The CDR3 DNA reads as TGTGCCAGCAGTTACAGTATGAACACTGAAGCTTTCTTT. The chain joins TRBV6-5 to TRBJ1-1; D not certain. Germline V gene lookup returns CDR1 MNHEY and CDR2 SVGAGI. Trimming left V 2 bases short and J 0 bases short, with 4 bases between. The CDR3 spans 13 residues.

This clone came up a few times. This chain uses TRBV2 with TRBJ2-5; 7 nucleotides align to TRBD2. The CDR3 has 16 residues. Germline V gene lookup returns CDR1 SNHLY and CDR2 FYNNEI. V lost 3 bases to trimming and J lost 5 bases; unmatched junction nucleotides: 12. In DNA, the CDR3 is TGTGCCAGCAGTGAGGGGGGGGAAAAGGGAAGGGAGACCCAGTACTTC. Protein: CASSEGGEKGRETQYF.

This rearrangement joins TRBV7-2 to TRBJ1-5; tentatively, D is TRBD1 (6 bases). CDR3 size: 12 residues. The ends were cut back, 5 bases at V and 7 bases at J, with 9 bases in the middle. Germline values: CDR1 SGHTA, CDR2 FQGNSA. The CDR3 spells CASSPGEQPQHF. CDR3 nucleotide sequence: TGTGCCAGCAGCCCAGGGGAACAGCCCCAGCATTTT. Full variable domain (remainder filled in from reference TRBV7-2 and TRBJ1-5): GAGVSQSPSNKVTEKGKDVELRCDPISGHTALYWYRQSLGQGLEFLIYFQGNSAPDKSGLPSDRFSAERTGGSVSTLTIQRTQQEDSAVYLCASSPGEQPQHFGDGTRLSIL.

This clone turned up a few times. The chain links TRBV28 to TRBJ2-7; TRBD2 might be the D (6 bases). Germline assignment: CDR1 MDHEN and CDR2 SYDVKM. The CDR3 has 12 residues. Trimming removed 6 bases at V and 2 bases at J, with 8 bases between. The CDR3, as DNA: TGTGCCAGCAGGGAGGGGACCTACGAGCAGTACTTC. It specifies CASREGTYEQYF.

The gene calls are TRBV4-3 and TRBJ2-5; no clear D. V was clipped by 3 bases and J by 5 bases, with 16 bases between them. The CDR3 runs to 15 residues. CDR1 LGHNA and CDR2 YSLEER come from the germline V gene. This chain's CDR3 is CASSQVTGLGETQYF. CDR3 DNA sequence: TGCGCCAGCAGCCAGGTGACTGGCTTGGGGGAGACCCAGTACTTC.

This chain uses TRBV29-1 with TRBJ2-2; D may be TRBD1 or TRBD2 (7 bases each). CDR3 size: 13 residues. V lost 3 bases and J 9 bases, leaving 14 bases between the germline ends. Germline V gene lookup returns CDR1 SQVTM and CDR2 ANQGSEA. As DNA, the CDR3 is TGCAGCGTTGATCGGCAGGGGGGGAGGGAGCTGTTTTTT. Translated, it gives CSVDRQGGRELFF.

The rearrangement joins TRBV15 to TRBJ2-1, with D unresolved. The CDR3 spans 13 residues. V lost 0 bases to trimming and J lost 4 bases, with 4 bases between them. Germline V gives CDR1 LNHNV, CDR2 YYDKDF (reference sequence). CDR3 in amino acids: CATSRETYNEQFF. Here the CDR3 DNA reads TGTGCCACCAGCAGAGAAACTTACAATGAGCAGTTCTTC. Looking up the rest from reference TRBV15 and TRBJ2-1 gives the full variable domain: DAMVIQNPRYQVTQFGKPVTLSCSQTLNHNVMYWYQQKSSQAPKLLFHYYDKDFNNEADTPDNFQSRRPNTSFCFLDIRSPGLGDTAMYLCATSRETYNEQFFGPGTRLTVL.

The chain uses TRBV4-3 and TRBJ1-2; TRBD1 agrees at 7 bases. The CDR3 runs 17 residues. Per the germline V gene, CDR1 is LGHNA and CDR2 is YSLEER. Germline trimming cut 2 bases from V and 4 bases from J; bases unmatched to any gene: 13. In nucleotides, the CDR3 is TGCGCCAGCAGCCAAAACCCGACAGGGCCTCAGGGCTATGGCTACACCTTC. It translates to CASSQNPTGPQGYGYTF.

This clone came up once. V and J are TRBV27 and TRBJ2-2, with D tentatively TRBD1 or TRBD2 (5 bases each). The CDR3 runs 17 residues. Trimming cost V 7 bases and J 4 bases, with 22 bases left between them. The germline V gene encodes CDR1 MNHEY and CDR2 SMNVEV (reference sequence). The DNA for the CDR3 is TGTGCCAGCAAGAGACTATTGGGGGAGTCAGGCACCGGGGAGCTGTTTTTT. Amino acid sequence: CASKRLLGESGTGELFF.

As DNA, the CDR3 is TGTGCCAGCAGTGCCGTATGGTCCGGGGAGCTGTTTTTT. Translated: CASSAVWSGELFF. V usage is TRBV6-6 and J usage is TRBJ2-2; D gene unclear. Between the trimmed V and J ends, which lost 5 bases and 6 bases, there was a span of 10 bases. This CDR3 has 13 amino acids. The germline gives CDR1 MNHNY, CDR2 SVGAGI (reference sequence).

The V call is TRBV9, the J call TRBJ2-7; D perhaps matches TRBD1 (6 bases). In germline, CDR1 is SGDLS, CDR2 YYNGEE. V lost 0 bases, J lost 2 bases, and 21 bases lay in between. This CDR3 is 18 amino acids long. CDR3 in DNA: TGTGCCAGCAGCGTAGGACCCGGGACACGGATTACTCCCTACGAGCAGTACTTC. Encoded protein: CASSVGPGTRITPYEQYF. Using reference TRBV9 and TRBJ2-7 for the parts outside the CDR3, the full variable domain is DSGVTQTPKHLITATGQRVTLRCSPRSGDLSVYWYQQSLDQGLQFLIQYYNGEERAKGNILERFSAQQFPDLHSELNLSSLELGDSALYFCASSVGPGTRITPYEQYFGPGTRLTVT.

The chain couples TRBV28 to TRBJ1-2, with TRBD1 matching 10 bases. The CDR3 runs to 15 residues. V lost 2 bases and J lost 7; bases outside the gene matches: 7. The germline V gene encodes CDR1 MDHEN and CDR2 SYDVKM. The CDR3 DNA reads as TGTGCCAGCAGTTTACTCGAGACAGGGGGCCGTGGCTACACCTTC. Its protein is CASSLLETGGRGYTF.

The chain employs TRBV6-5 and TRBJ2-1; 9 bases are shared with TRBD2. This CDR3 is 15 amino acids long. Germline assignment: CDR1 MNHEY and CDR2 SVGAGI. The V and J ends lost 6 bases and 8 bases, in that order; junction bases with no gene match: 11. CDR3: CASSQLAGVKDEQFF. Here the CDR3 DNA reads TGTGCCAGCAGCCAATTAGCGGGAGTTAAGGATGAGCAGTTCTTC.

The chain recombines TRBV6-6 with TRBJ2-1, with 8 bases matching TRBD2. V lost 5 bases to trimming and J lost 8 bases; unmatched junction nucleotides: 2. This CDR3 is built from 12 residues. Germline V gene lookup returns CDR1 MNHNY and CDR2 SVGAGI (reference sequence). In DNA, the CDR3 is TGTGCCAGCAGTCCGCGGGGGGATGAGCAGTTCTTC. Translation gives CASSPRGDEQFF.

The gene calls are TRBV7-2 and TRBJ1-5; D perhaps matches TRBD1 (5 bases). V was clipped by 5 bases and J by 7 bases, with 12 bases between them. Germline CDR1 SGHTA, CDR2 FQGNSA. The CDR3 is 13 residues long. The CDR3 DNA is TGTGCCAGCAGCCGTATGACAGAACAGCCCCAGCATTTT. It translates to CASSRMTEQPQHF.

The V call is TRBV6-5, the J call TRBJ2-7, with D possibly TRBD1 on 6 matching bases. V lost 3 bases and J lost 0, with 9 bases in between. Germline-derived CDR1 and CDR2 are MNHEY and SVGAGI. This CDR3 comprises 14 residues. The DNA of the CDR3 is TGTGCCAGCAGTTATCGACAGGCCTCCTACGAGCAGTACTTC. This encodes CASSYRQASYEQYF.

The chain uses TRBV5-1 and TRBJ2-1; 13 bases agree with TRBD2. This CDR3 spans 15 amino acids. V lost 4 bases, J lost 10 bases, and 8 bases stayed unmatched. Germline CDR1 reads SGHRS; CDR2 reads YFSETQ. The CDR3 reads CASSPELAGGEEQFF. In DNA form, the CDR3 reads TGCGCCAGCAGCCCCGAACTAGCGGGAGGGGAAGAGCAGTTCTTC.

The chain is built from TRBV7-9 and TRBJ2-1; TRBD2 matches 14 bases. The V gene end was trimmed by 3 bases and the J gene end by 8 bases; junction bases not matched to a gene: 3. The CDR3 extends over 15 amino acids. Germline CDR1 SEHNR, CDR2 FQNEAQ (reference sequence). The CDR3 DNA sequence: TGTGCCAGCAGCTTCGGACTAGCGGGAGGCTATGAGCAGTTCTTC. This translates into CASSFGLAGGYEQFF.

This clone was observed once. The CDR3 region is CASSLGAWREEFF. The CDR3 nucleotides are TGTGCCAGCAGTTTGGGAGCATGGCGGGAGGAGTTCTTC. This chain links TRBV27 with TRBJ2-1, with TRBD2 identical over 8 bases. The ends lost 3 bases at V and 14 bases at J; junction bases unmatched: 9. The CDR3 contains 13 residues. Germline V gene data show CDR1 as MNHEY and CDR2 as SMNVEV (reference sequence).

Of note for this clone: One end of the junction varies from germline; a read error may be responsible. This rearrangement joins TRBV19 to TRBJ1-1; a possible D gene is TRBD1 (6 bases). CDR1 and CDR2 from the germline V gene are LNHDA and SQIVND (reference sequence). The CDR3 sequence is 15 residues long. The CDR3 DNA follows: TGTGCCAGTAGTGTAGACAGGAGACTGGGCACTGAAGCTTTCTTT. It encodes CASSVDRRLGTEAFF.

This clone appeared a single time. The chain combines TRBV7-9 with TRBJ1-2, with 7 bases that match TRBD1. Germline loops: CDR1 SEHNR, CDR2 FQNEAQ (reference sequence). The junction had 5 bases not matched to a gene; V was cut back by 4 bases and J by 3 bases. The CDR3 length is 14 residues. CDR3 sequence reads: CASSSQGTYYGYTF. The CDR3, as DNA: TGTGCCAGCAGCTCACAGGGGACCTACTATGGCTACACCTTC.